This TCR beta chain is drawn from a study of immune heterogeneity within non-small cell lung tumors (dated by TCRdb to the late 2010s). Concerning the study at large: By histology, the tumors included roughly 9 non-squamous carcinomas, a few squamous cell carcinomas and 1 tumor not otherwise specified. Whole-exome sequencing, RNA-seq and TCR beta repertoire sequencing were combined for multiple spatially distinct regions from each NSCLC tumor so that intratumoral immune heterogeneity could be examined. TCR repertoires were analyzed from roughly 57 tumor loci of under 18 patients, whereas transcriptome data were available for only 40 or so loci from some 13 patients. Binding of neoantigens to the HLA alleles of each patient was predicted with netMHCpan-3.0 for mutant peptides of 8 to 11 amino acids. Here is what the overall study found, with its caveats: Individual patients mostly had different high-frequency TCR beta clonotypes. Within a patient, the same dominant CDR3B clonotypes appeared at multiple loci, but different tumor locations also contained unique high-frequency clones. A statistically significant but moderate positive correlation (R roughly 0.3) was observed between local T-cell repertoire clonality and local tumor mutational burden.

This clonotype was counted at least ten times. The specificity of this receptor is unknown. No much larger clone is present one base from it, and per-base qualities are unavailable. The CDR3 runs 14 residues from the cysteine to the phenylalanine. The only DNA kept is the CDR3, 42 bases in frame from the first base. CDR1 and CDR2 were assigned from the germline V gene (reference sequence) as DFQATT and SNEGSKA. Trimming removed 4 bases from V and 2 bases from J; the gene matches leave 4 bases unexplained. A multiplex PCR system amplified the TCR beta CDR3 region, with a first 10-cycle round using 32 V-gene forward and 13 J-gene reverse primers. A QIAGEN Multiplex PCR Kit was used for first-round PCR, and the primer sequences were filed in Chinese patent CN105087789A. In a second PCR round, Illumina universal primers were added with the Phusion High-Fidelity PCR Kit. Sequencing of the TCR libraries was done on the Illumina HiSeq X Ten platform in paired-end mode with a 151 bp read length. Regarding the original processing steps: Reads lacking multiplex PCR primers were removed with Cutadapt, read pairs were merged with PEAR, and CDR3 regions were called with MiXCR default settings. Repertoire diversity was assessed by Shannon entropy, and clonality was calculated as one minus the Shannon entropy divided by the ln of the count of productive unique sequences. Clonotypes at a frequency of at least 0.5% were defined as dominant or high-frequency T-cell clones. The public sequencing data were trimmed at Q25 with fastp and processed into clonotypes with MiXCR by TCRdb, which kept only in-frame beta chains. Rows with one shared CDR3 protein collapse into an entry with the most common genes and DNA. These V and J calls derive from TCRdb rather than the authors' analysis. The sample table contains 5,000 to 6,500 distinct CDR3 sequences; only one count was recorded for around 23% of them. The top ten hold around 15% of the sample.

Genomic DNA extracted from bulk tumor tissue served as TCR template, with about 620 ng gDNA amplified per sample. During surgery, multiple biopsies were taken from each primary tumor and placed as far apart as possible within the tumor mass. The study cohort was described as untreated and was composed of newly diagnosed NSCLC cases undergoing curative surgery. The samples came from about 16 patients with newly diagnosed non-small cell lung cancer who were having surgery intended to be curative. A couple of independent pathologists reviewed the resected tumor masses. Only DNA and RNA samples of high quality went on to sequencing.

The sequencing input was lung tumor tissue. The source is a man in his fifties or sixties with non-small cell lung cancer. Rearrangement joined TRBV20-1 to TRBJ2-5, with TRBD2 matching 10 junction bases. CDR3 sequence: CSATSGGIQETQYF. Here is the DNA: TGCAGTGCTACTAGCGGGGGAATACAAGAGACCCAGTACTTC.